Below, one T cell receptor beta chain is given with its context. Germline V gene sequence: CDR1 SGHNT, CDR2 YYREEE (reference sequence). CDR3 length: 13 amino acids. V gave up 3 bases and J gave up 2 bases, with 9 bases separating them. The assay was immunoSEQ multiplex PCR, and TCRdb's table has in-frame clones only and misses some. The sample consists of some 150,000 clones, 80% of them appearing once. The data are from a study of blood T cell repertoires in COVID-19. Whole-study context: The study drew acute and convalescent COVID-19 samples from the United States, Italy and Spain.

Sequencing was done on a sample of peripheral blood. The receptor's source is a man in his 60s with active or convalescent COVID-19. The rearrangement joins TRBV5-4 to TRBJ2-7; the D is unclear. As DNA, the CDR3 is TGTGCCAGCAGCTCCACGCCTACCTACGAGCAGTACTTC. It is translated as CASSSTPTYEQYF.